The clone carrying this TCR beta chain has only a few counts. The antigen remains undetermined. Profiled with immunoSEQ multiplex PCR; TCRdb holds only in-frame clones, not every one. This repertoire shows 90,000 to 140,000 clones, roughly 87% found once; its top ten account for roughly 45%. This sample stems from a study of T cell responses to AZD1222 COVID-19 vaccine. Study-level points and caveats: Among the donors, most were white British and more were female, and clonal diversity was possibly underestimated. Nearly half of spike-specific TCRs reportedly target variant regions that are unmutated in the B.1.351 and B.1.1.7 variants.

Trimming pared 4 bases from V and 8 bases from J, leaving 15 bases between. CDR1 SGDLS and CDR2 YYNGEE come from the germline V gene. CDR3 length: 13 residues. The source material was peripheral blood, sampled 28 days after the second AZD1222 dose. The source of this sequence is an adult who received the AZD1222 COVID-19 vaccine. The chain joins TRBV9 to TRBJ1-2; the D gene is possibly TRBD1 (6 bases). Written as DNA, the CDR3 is TGTGCCAGCAGCTCACAGGGAATAAGAGGCTACACCTTC. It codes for CASSSQGIRGYTF. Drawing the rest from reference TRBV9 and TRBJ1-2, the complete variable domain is DSGVTQTPKHLITATGQRVTLRCSPRSGDLSVYWYQQSLDQGLQFLIQYYNGEERAKGNILERFSAQQFPDLHSELNLSSLELGDSALYFCASSSQGIRGYTFGSGTRLTVV.